One and the same sample provided the 18 T cell receptor beta chains below, sequenced in a study of cytomegalovirus exposure and HLA in healthy donors. It was with 60 Vbeta and 13 Jbeta primers that the PCR ran. Some clones are missing from TCRdb's copy, which holds only in-frame ones; the method was immunoSEQ multiplex PCR. The table includes about 210,000 clones, roughly 77% detected once. The sequenced sample consisted of PBMCs. Every receptor here comes from a man aged 35 to 55 in good health and CMV-seropositive.

In this sample, this clone turned up once. This sample also contains other DNA sequences that code for the same CDR3. The chain has TRBV7-9 and TRBJ2-7; D perhaps matches TRBD2 (5 bases). CDR3 length: 11 amino acids. Germline CDR1 and CDR2: SEHNR and FQNEAQ (reference sequence). The V and J ends lost 4 bases and 7 bases respectively, with 8 bases between them. The CDR3 DNA is TGTGCCAGCAGCTCAACGGGAGAGCAGTACTTC. It encodes CASSSTGEQYF.

V usage is TRBV5-1 and J usage is TRBJ1-6; 8 nucleotides line up with TRBD1. This CDR3 has 15 amino acids. With V trimmed by 1 base and J by 9 bases, 6 bases remained unmatched. The germline CDR1 and CDR2 sequences are SGHRS and YFSETQ. The CDR3 protein is CASSLRQGAGSPLHF. CDR3 coding DNA: TGCGCCAGCAGCTTGCGGCAGGGGGCCGGTTCACCCCTCCACTTT.

CDR3 nucleotides: TGCGCCAGCAGCGGAATCGGGACAGAGTCTGAAAAACTGTTTTTT. The encoded protein is CASSGIGTESEKLFF. V and J are TRBV5-1 and TRBJ1-4; 7 bases are shared with TRBD1. CDR1 and CDR2 from the germline V gene are SGHRS and YFSETQ. J lost 7 bases, V lost 4 bases, and 10 bases had no gene match. The CDR3 is 15 residues long.

The CDR3 DNA reads TGTGCCACCAGCAGAGCCAGGACAGGGGAATACGAGCAGTACTTC. It translates to CATSRARTGEYEQYF. V gene TRBV15 combines with J gene TRBJ2-7, with 9 bases lining up with TRBD1. The CDR3 has 15 amino acids. The V segment lost 1 base and the J segment 4 bases; nucleotides outside the gene matches: 5. Germline V gene data show CDR1 as LNHNV and CDR2 as YYDKDF (reference sequence).

The chain is built from TRBV2 and TRBJ2-5; 9 nucleotides match TRBD1. This CDR3 is 14 amino acids long. Looked up from germline, CDR1 is SNHLY and CDR2 is FYNNEI. The J segment lost 5 bases and the V segment lost 6 bases, leaving 7 bases of the junction unmatched. In nucleotides, the CDR3 is TGTGCCAGCAGAACGGGACAGGGTTCCGAGACCCAGTACTTC. It is translated as CASRTGQGSETQYF. Full variable domain (rest looked up from reference TRBV2 and TRBJ2-5): EPEVTQTPSHQVTQMGQEVILRCVPISNHLYFYWYRQILGQKVEFLVSFYNNEISEKSEIFDDQFSVERPDGSNFTLKIRSTKLEDSAMYFCASRTGQGSETQYFGPGTRLLVL.

The sample holds a few counts of this clone. The rearrangement joins TRBV4-1 to TRBJ2-7, with D possibly being TRBD1 (6 bases). CDR1 MGHRA and CDR2 YSYEKL come from the germline V gene. The germline V and J ends were trimmed by 4 bases and 4 bases, with 17 bases remaining between them. This CDR3 region has 15 residues. CDR3 protein: CASSPSEGGGYEQYF. CDR3 nucleotides: TGCGCCAGCAGCCCCTCAGAAGGGGGTGGGTACGAGCAGTACTTC.

In DNA form, the CDR3 reads TGCGCCAGCAGCTTGGGGACTATCGTCTTCGGGGCCAACGTCCTGACTTTC. This codes for CASSLGTIVFGANVLTF. V is TRBV5-1 and J is TRBJ2-6; tentative D call: TRBD2 (6 bases). The CDR3 consists of 17 residues. V gave up 0 bases and J gave up 4 bases, with 14 bases separating them. Germline-derived CDR1 and CDR2 are SGHRS and YFSETQ.

The rearrangement joins TRBV9 to TRBJ2-7; TRBD2 matches at 10 bases. Germline V gene sequence: CDR1 SGDLS, CDR2 YYNGEE. Trimming took 4 bases from V and 2 from J; bases not matched to a gene: 6. The CDR3 is 15 amino acids. The CDR3 is CASSLQAGGAYEQYF. The CDR3 coding sequence is TGTGCCAGCAGCCTTCAAGCGGGGGGGGCCTACGAGCAGTACTTC.

The chain uses TRBV6-6 and TRBJ2-7; 8 bases line up with TRBD1. This CDR3 comprises 15 residues. After removal of 7 bases from V and 6 bases from J, the junction contained 14 bases not matched to a gene. CDR1 and CDR2 (germline): MNHNY, SVGAGI (reference sequence). CDR3 in amino acids: CASTNAAGGVIEQYF. In DNA, the CDR3 is TGTGCCAGCACCAACGCGGCAGGGGGCGTAATCGAGCAGTACTTC.

The genes are TRBV19 and TRBJ2-5; the match to TRBD2 covers 12 bases. Germline-derived CDR1 and CDR2 are LNHDA and SQIVND (reference sequence). Trimming cost V 1 base and J 2 bases; bases outside gene matches: 8. The CDR3 runs to 18 residues. In DNA form, the CDR3 reads TGTGCCAGTAGTATAGTCCTACTAGCGGGAGGTGGTCAAGAGACCCAGTACTTC. Its protein product is CASSIVLLAGGGQETQYF. The full variable domain, completed using reference TRBV19 and TRBJ2-5, is DGGITQSPKYLFRKEGQNVTLSCEQNLNHDAMYWYRQDPGQGLRLIYYSQIVNDFQKGDIAEGYSVSREKKESFPLTVTSAQKNPTAFYLCASSIVLLAGGGQETQYFGPGTRLLVL.

The J gene is TRBJ2-7, the V gene TRBV2; D remains unclear. V was cut by 3 bases and J by 0 bases, with 9 bases left in between. Germline CDR1 reads SNHLY; CDR2 reads FYNNEI. This CDR3 has 14 amino acids. CDR3 sequence reads: CASSDWHLSYEQYF. The CDR3 DNA follows: TGTGCCAGCAGTGATTGGCACCTCTCCTACGAGCAGTACTTC.

This clone appeared a few times. This chain uses TRBV9 with TRBJ1-6, with D possibly matching TRBD1 (5 bases). V lost 3 bases to trimming and J lost 5 bases, with 15 bases between them. CDR3 length: 16 residues. Germline V gene sequence: CDR1 SGDLS, CDR2 YYNGEE. The CDR3 region is CASSAELTENNSPLHF. The DNA of the CDR3 is TGTGCCAGCAGCGCAGAACTGACAGAAAATAATTCACCCCTCCACTTT.

The V and J genes are TRBV7-2 and TRBJ2-1, with 11 bases that match TRBD2. Losses at the gene ends were 4 bases for V and 5 bases for J; bases not matched to a gene: 4. Germline CDR1 reads SGHTA; CDR2 reads FQGNSA. The CDR3 runs to 15 residues. CDR3 sequence reads: CASSSRLAGNNEQFF. In nucleotides, the CDR3 is TGTGCCAGCAGCTCCAGACTAGCGGGGAACAATGAGCAGTTCTTC.

The V and J genes are TRBV27 and TRBJ2-2; D remains ambiguous. V dropped 5 bases and J dropped 7 bases, with 11 bases sitting between them. CDR1 and CDR2 from the germline V gene are MNHEY and SMNVEV (reference sequence). The CDR3 contains 13 residues. In DNA form, the CDR3 reads TGTGCCAGCAGTACCTTAGCTAACGGGGAGCTGTTTTTT. Translating it yields CASSTLANGELFF.

This chain uses TRBV27 with TRBJ2-5, with TRBD1 matching over 9 bases. Germline-derived CDR1 and CDR2 are MNHEY and SMNVEV (reference sequence). The CDR3 totals 18 residues. The V and J ends lost 6 bases and 10 bases, in that order; junction bases with no gene match: 24. The CDR3 region is CASSSSWKPGQGETDQYF. CDR3 bases: TGTGCCAGCAGCTCGAGTTGGAAACCGGGACAGGGAGAGACGGACCAGTACTTC.

The chain couples TRBV27 to TRBJ2-4; weak D call: TRBD1 (5 bases). Trimming pared 6 bases from V and 1 base from J, leaving 13 bases between. The CDR3 spans 15 residues. The germline V gene has CDR1 MNHEY and CDR2 SMNVEV (reference sequence). In DNA form, the CDR3 reads TGTGCCAGCAGCAAAGAGGCAGGGGCCAAAAACATTCAGTACTTC. This sequence encodes CASSKEAGAKNIQYF.

The rearrangement uses TRBV10-3 and TRBJ2-7; D possibly corresponds to TRBD2 (7 bases). This CDR3 has 14 amino acids. Trimming took 5 bases from V and 6 from J, leaving 17 bases between them. CDR1 is ENHRY, CDR2 SYGVKD, per germline. In DNA, the CDR3 is TGTGCCATCAGTTTAGCGGGTGGGGGCGGCGAGCAGTACTTC. Residues: CAISLAGGGGEQYF.

The chain recombines TRBV6-1 with TRBJ1-3, with a weak D call TRBD1 (5 bases). The CDR3 covers 14 residues. Between the trimmed V and J ends, which lost 2 bases and 4 bases, there was a span of 9 bases. Germline CDR1 MNHNS, CDR2 SASEGT. The CDR3 is CASSEQGNGNTIYF. In nucleotides, the CDR3 is TGTGCCAGCAGTGAACAGGGCAACGGAAACACCATATATTTT.